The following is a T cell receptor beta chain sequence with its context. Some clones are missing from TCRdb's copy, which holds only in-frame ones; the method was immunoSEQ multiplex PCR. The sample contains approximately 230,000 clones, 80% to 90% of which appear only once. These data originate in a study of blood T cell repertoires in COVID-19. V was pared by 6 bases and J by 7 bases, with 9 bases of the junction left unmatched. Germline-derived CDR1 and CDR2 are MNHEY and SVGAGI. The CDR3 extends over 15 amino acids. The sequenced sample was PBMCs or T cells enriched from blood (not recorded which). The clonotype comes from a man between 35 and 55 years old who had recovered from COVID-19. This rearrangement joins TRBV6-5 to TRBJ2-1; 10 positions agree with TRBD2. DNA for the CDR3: TGTGCCAGCAGCACTCTAGCGGGGGTCAAAAATGAGCAGTTCTTC. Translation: CASSTLAGVKNEQFF.